Listed below are T cell receptor beta chains from one sample, sequenced in a study of tumor-infiltrating lymphocytes in primary liver carcinoma. A single record per CDR3 protein comes from TCRdb applying MiXCR to the multiplex PCR reads. The sample records about 22,000 distinct CDR3 sequences, 60% to 80% being singletons. The sequenced sample was liver tumor tissue from sampling region 1. The source of these receptors is a woman aged 25-40 years with primary liver carcinoma and hepatitis B virus infection. CDR3s include the opening cysteine and the closing phenylalanine or tryptophan. The D gene is left open where the match is weak. Clone size is not always given. Where it is, it says once, few, many or a class for expanded clones.

clone_size j_call v_call d_call cdr3_aa cdr3_nt
NA TRBJ2-7 TRBV11-2 NA CASSLTDGAYEYYF TGTGCCAGCAGCTTAACCGACGGAGCCTACGAGTACTACTTC
NA TRBJ2-1 TRBV11-1 TRBD1 CTSSWGQASYNEQFF TGTACCAGCAGCTGGGGACAGGCCTCCTACAATGAGCAGTTCTTC
NA TRBJ1-1 TRBV30 NA CTWGLDRLTEAFF TGTACCTGGGGCTTAGACAGATTGACCGAAGCTTTCTTT
many TRBJ1-3 TRBV11-3 NA CASSLVLDRHFSGNTIYF TGTGCCAGCAGCTTAGTTCTGGACAGACATTTCTCTGGAAACACCATATATTTT
NA TRBJ2-7 TRBV11-2 NA CANSITGGGSWTYGQYF TGTGCCAACAGTATCACAGGAGGGGGTTCTTGGACCTACGGGCAGTACTTC
NA TRBJ2-4 TRBV4-1 NA CANGPEMNGDTSKWCF TGCGCCAACGGCCCAGAGATGAATGGGGACACGAGCAAGTGGTGCTTC
NA TRBJ2-1 TRBV11-2 NA CASNSAGPGNEQSF TGTGCCAGCAATTCAGCGGGCCCTGGGAATGAGCAGTCCTTC
NA TRBJ2-1 TRBV29-1 TRBD2 CSVAPGLAGEYKEHFF TGTAGCGTTGCCCCTGGACTAGCGGGAGAATACAAAGAGCACTTCTTC
NA TRBJ2-7 TRBV4-3 NA CSSSQIRDTSFEQYF TGCTCCAGCAGCCAGATCCGGGACACCTCCTTCGAGCAGTACTTC
NA TRBJ2-7 TRBV14 NA CASIQPAGTDYDQYF TGTGCCAGCATCCAGCCGGCGGGGACTGACTACGATCAGTACTTC
NA TRBJ2-1 TRBV28 TRBD2 CVSTSAGDQGSYNEQFF TGTGTCAGCACCTCAGCGGGAGACCAAGGGTCCTACAATGAGCAGTTCTTC
NA TRBJ2-3 TRBV11-2 TRBD1 CAISRARQGRGDTQYF TGTGCCATAAGCCGGGCGCGACAGGGAAGGGGAGATACGCAGTATTTT
NA TRBJ1-3 TRBV11-3 NA CASSLIVDRHFSGNTIYF TGTGCCAGCAGCTTAATTGTGGACAGACATTTCTCTGGAAACACCATATATTTT
NA TRBJ2-2 TRBV29-1 NA CSIVGWTEELLF TGCAGCATTGTTGGTTGGACCGAGGAGCTGTTGTTT
many TRBJ2-7 TRBV21-1 NA CASSKVGQGRFRSYEQYF TGTGCCAGCAGTAAGGTCGGACAGGGGCGCTTTAGATCCTACGAGCAGTACTTC
NA TRBJ2-7 TRBV29-1 NA CSVVLSNPPYEQYF TGCAGCGTTGTATTATCCAACCCTCCCTACGAGCAATACTTC
NA TRBJ2-3 TRBV6-6 NA CASSFTLDRGGQLVQYF TGTGCCAGCAGTTTCACCTTAGACCGGGGAGGCCAGTTAGTGCAGTATTTT
NA TRBJ2-4 TRBV29-1 TRBD2 CSLDGVAGDVSIQYF TGCAGCCTTGACGGAGTAGCGGGAGACGTGAGCATTCAGTACTTC
NA TRBJ2-3 TRBV5-4 TRBD2 CASSNPAASGSRTNMQYF TGTGCCAGTAGTAACCCGGCGGCTAGCGGGAGTCGGACAAATATGCAGTATTTT
NA TRBJ2-7 TRBV11-2 TRBD1 CLSTETGTNEQYF TGTCTCAGTACCGAGACAGGGACCAACGAGCAGTATTTC
NA TRBJ1-1 TRBV11-2 TRBD1 CASSARDSGHMRWSNTEAFF TGCGCCAGCAGCGCTCGGGACAGTGGGCACATGAGGTGGAGTAACACTGAAGCTTTCTTT
NA TRBJ2-5 TRBV28 TRBD2 CASSPLAGAQETQYF TGTGCCAGCAGCCCACTAGCGGGGGCCCAAGAGACCCAGTACTTC
once TRBJ2-3 TRBV11-2 TRBD2 CASSAGLAGILDMQYF TGTGCCAGCAGCGCTGGACTAGCGGGTATTCTTGATATGCAGTATTTT
NA TRBJ1-6 TRBV11-3 NA CARSFKWSYISPLHF TGTGCCAGAAGCTTTAAGTGGAGCTATATTTCGCCCCTCCACTTT
NA TRBJ1-2 TRBV28 NA CAATTGTAELYGYTF TGTGCCGCAACAACAGGGACCGCAGAGCTGTATGGCTACACCTTC
NA TRBJ1-4 TRBV5-5 NA CAISLRLGGRAATNEKLFF TGCGCCATCAGCTTGAGGTTAGGCGGACGGGCTGCAACTAATGAAAAACTGTTTTTT
NA TRBJ2-3 TRBV12-3/TRBV12-4 NA CASSLTQGGSTGTQYF TGTGCCAGCAGTTTAACACAAGGCGGTAGCACAGGTACGCAATATTTT
NA TRBJ2-7 TRBV6-1 TRBD1 CASSDKTGGYEQYF TGTGCCAGCAGTGACAAGACAGGGGGTTATGAGCAGTACTTC
NA TRBJ2-1 TRBV12-3/TRBV12-4 NA CASSLSGTGRLEQFF TGTGCCAGCAGTCTGTCCGGGACTGGCAGACTTGAGCAGTTCTTC
NA TRBJ2-7 TRBV14 NA CANSEAAGTDYEQYF TGTGCCAACAGCGAGGCGGCGGGGACTGACTACGAGCAGTATTTC
NA TRBJ1-2 TRBV11-2 TRBD1 CAITQGGGGGYTF TGTGCTATCACTCAGGGGGGGGGTGGAGGTTACACCTTC
once TRBJ1-1 TRBV13 NA CASSLGGFGVGGTEAFF TGTGCCAGTAGCTTAGGAGGGTTTGGTGTGGGGGGCACTGAAGCTTTCTTT
NA TRBJ1-5 TRBV11-1 TRBD1 CASSSGQGNQPQHF TGTGCCAGCAGCTCGGGACAGGGGAACCAGCCCCAGCATTTT
NA TRBJ2-5 TRBV28 NA CASSFWASAQETQCF TGTGCCAGCAGTTTTTGGGCTAGCGCCCAAGAGACCCAGTGCTTC
NA TRBJ2-2 TRBV9 NA CASSVDSVELFF TGTGCCAGCAGCGTAGATTCCGTGGAGCTATTTTTT
NA TRBJ2-5 TRBV11-1 NA CASSLAGCKETQYF TGTGCCAGCAGCTTAGCAGGGTGCAAAGAGACCCAATACTTC
NA TRBJ2-3 TRBV4-1 NA CASSPQQGGSILADTDTQYF TGCGCCAGCAGCCCGCAACAGGGGGGCTCTATACTAGCGGACACGGATACACAGTATTTT
NA TRBJ1-1 TRBV11-3 NA CANSLKVAITEAFF TGTGCCAACAGCTTAAAAGTGGCGATCACTGAAGCTTTCTTT